This T cell receptor beta chain stems from a study of a mutant IDH1 vaccine in newly diagnosed glioma (dated by TCRdb to the early 2020s). Describing the broader study: Of the 25 to 40 treated patients, approximately 62% were male and around 40% were female, and the mean age was 40.4 years. Before enrollment, patients had received standard therapy of radiotherapy alone, temozolomide alone, or radiochemotherapy with temozolomide; most received the combination. Peripheral blood was collected at six visits: V03 (baseline), V05, V07, V10, V12 and V13. For exploratory analyses, roughly 25 treated patients had longitudinal TCRB deep sequencing done wherever samples were available. Broader findings and caveats from the paper: Pseudoprogression appeared unrelated to alterations in the top peripheral T cell clonotypes detected by TCRB sequencing. It was noted by the authors that analyses of patient blood samples could not be reproduced owing to sample limitations. Immune responses induced by the vaccine were seen in approximately 92% of patients across multiple MHC alleles. PBMC samples for TCRB deep sequencing were selected based on availability.

V is shortened by 5 bases, J by 2 bases, and the region joining them spans 14 bases. The germline V gene specifies SGHTA as CDR1 and FQGTGA as CDR2. The CDR3 covers 15 residues, taking in both the cysteine and the phenylalanine. Just CDR3 DNA is preserved here, 45 bases in frame from base 1. The library was prepared using the immunoSEQ multiplex PCR assay. The hsTCRB Kit was used according to the manufacturer's protocol to amplify rearranged TCR beta chain sequences. Sequencing of TCRB libraries was carried out on an Illumina MiSeq. As for the authors' bioinformatics: The kit vendor's proprietary platform handled demultiplexing, trimming and gene mapping. TCRdb obtained this table from immuneACCESS and retained in-frame rearrangements with V and J assigned. These tables miss some clones; where compared with another copy, unresolved V genes account for less than half of the shortfall, and the remainder is unexplained. V and J calls and clone size are those listed in that table; D and trimming were worked out from the DNA. The sample includes 20,000 to 25,000 clones, with 93% observed a single time. 1.2% of the sample is in the top ten clones.

Comments on this clone: Its antigen has not been determined. Per-base qualities were not stored, and no clone one base away is much larger.

The sample's time point label is to be understood as: baseline, week 1 (first vaccination visit). The treatment or condition label corresponds to: pre-vaccination baseline after standard-of-care therapy. Donors had newly diagnosed WHO grade 3 or 4 IDH1-mutant astrocytomas with loss of nuclear ATRX. The samples were drawn from NOA16, a multicentre, single-arm, open-label phase I trial in Germany that tested a mutant IDH1 peptide vaccine in humans for the first time. For immunogenicity testing, the blood drawn at visit V03 was used as the baseline sample. Genomic DNA for TCRB sequencing was extracted from EDTA blood using the DNeasy Blood and Tissue Kit.

The specimen comprised PBMCs, sampled from a glioma patient treated with radiotherapy, temozolomide or both. The receptor chain draws on TRBV7-3 and TRBJ2-3; the best D guess is TRBD2, with 7 bases matching. The clonotype comes from a man aged 35-49 years with glioma. The DNA sequence is TGTGCCAGCAGCCCTAATGGGGGGGCCACAGATACGCAGTATTTT. The resulting protein is CASSPNGGATDTQYF.